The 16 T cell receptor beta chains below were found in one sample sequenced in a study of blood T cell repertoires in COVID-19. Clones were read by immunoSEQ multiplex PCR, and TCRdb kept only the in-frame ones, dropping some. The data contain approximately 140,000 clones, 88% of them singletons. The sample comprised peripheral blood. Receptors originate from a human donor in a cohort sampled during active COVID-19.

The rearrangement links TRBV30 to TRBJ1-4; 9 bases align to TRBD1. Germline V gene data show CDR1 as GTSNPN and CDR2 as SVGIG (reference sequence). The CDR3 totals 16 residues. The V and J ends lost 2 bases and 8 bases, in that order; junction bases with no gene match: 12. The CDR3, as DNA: TGTGCCTGGAGTTTTTACCTGGACAGGGGCCGGGAAAAACTGTTTTTT. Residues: CAWSFYLDRGREKLFF.

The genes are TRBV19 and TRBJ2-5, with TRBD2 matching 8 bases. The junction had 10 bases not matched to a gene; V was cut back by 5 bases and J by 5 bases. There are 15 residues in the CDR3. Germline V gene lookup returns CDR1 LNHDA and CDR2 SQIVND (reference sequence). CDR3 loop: CASSGQGLAAETQYF. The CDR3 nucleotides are TGTGCCAGTAGTGGGCAAGGACTAGCAGCTGAGACCCAGTACTTC.

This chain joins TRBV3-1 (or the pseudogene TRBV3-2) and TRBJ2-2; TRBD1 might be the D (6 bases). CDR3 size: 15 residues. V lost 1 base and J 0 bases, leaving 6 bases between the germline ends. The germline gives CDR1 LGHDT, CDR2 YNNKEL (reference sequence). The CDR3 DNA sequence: TGTGCCAGCAGCCAAGGGACAGCGAACACCGGGGAGCTGTTTTTT. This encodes CASSQGTANTGELFF.

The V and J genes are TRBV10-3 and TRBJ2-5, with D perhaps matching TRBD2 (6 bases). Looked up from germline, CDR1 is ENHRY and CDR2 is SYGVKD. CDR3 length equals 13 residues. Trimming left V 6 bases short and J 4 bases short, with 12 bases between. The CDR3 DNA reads TGTGCCATCAGCGACCAGGAGGGAGAGACCCAGTACTTC. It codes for CAISDQEGETQYF.

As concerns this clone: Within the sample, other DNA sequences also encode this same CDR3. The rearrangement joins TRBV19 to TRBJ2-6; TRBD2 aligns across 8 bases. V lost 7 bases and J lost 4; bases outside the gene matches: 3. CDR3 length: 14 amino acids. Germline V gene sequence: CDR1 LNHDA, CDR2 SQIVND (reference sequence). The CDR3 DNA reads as TGTGCCAGTAAGCGGGGGACCGGGGCCAACGTCCTGACTTTC. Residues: CASKRGTGANVLTF.

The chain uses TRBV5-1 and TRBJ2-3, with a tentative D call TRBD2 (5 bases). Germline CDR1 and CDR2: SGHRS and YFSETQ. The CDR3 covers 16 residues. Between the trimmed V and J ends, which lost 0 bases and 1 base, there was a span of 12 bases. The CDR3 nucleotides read TGCGCCAGCAGCTTGGGCGGAGCGGAGCGCACAGATACGCAGTATTTT. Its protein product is CASSLGGAERTDTQYF.

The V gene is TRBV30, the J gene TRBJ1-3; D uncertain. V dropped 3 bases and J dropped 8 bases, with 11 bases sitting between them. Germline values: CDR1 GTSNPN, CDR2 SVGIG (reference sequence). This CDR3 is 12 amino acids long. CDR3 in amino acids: CAWSETRYTIYF. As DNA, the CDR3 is TGTGCCTGGAGCGAGACTAGGTACACCATATATTTT.

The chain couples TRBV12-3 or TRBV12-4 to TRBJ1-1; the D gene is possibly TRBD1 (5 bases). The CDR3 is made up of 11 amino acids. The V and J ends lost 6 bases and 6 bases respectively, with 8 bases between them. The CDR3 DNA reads TGTGCCAGCAGGCGGGGACCTGAAGCTTTCTTT. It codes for CASRRGPEAFF.

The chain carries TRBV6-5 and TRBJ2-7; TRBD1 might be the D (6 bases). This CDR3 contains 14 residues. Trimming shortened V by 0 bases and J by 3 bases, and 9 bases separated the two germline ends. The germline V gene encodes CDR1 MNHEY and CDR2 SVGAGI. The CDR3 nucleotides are TGTGCCAGCAGTTACTCCCAGGGGAGCTACGAGCAGTACTTC. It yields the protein CASSYSQGSYEQYF.

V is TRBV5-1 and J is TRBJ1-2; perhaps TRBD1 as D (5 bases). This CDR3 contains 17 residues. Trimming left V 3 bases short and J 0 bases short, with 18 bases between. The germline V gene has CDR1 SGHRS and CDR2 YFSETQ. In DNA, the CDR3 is TGCGCCAGCAGCTCGCAAGGTCAGGGACTAGCTAACTATGGCTACACCTTC. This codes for CASSSQGQGLANYGYTF.

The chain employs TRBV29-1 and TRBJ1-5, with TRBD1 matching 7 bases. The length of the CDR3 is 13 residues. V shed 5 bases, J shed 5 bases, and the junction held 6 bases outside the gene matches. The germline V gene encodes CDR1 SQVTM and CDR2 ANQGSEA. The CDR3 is CSVRQGDHQPQHF. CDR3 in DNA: TGCAGCGTTAGACAGGGTGATCATCAGCCCCAGCATTTT.

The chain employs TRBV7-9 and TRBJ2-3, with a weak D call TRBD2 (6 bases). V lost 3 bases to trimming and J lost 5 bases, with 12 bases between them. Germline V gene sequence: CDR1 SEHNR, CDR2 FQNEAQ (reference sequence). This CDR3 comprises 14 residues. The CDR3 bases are TGTGCCAGCAGCTTCCTGGGGGGAGGAGATACGCAGTATTTT. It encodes CASSFLGGGDTQYF.

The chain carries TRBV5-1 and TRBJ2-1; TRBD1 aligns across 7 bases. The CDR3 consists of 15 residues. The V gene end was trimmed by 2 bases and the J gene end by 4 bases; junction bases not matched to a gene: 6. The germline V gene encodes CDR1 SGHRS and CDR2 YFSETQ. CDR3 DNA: TGCGCCAGCAGCTTTTTACAGGGGAATTACAATGAGCAGTTCTTC. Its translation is CASSFLQGNYNEQFF.

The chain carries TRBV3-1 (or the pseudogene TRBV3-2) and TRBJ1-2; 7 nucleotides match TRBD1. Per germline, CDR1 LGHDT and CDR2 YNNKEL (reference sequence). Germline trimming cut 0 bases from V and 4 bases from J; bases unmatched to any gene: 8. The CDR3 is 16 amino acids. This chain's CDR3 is CASSQDSVEGAYGYTF. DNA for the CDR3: TGTGCCAGCAGCCAAGATTCAGTTGAGGGGGCCTATGGCTACACCTTC.

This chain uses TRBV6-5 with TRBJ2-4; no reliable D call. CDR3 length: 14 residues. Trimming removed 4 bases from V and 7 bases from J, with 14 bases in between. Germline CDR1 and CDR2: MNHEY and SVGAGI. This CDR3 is CASSSYRGYNIQYF. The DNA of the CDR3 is TGTGCCAGCAGTTCCTACCGCGGTTACAACATTCAGTACTTC.

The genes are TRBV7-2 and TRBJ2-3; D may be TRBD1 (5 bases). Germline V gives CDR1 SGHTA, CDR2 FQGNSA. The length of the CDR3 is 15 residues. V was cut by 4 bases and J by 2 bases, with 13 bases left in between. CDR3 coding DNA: TGTGCCAGCAGCTGGGGCGGTCTTTACACAGATACGCAGTATTTT. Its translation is CASSWGGLYTDTQYF.